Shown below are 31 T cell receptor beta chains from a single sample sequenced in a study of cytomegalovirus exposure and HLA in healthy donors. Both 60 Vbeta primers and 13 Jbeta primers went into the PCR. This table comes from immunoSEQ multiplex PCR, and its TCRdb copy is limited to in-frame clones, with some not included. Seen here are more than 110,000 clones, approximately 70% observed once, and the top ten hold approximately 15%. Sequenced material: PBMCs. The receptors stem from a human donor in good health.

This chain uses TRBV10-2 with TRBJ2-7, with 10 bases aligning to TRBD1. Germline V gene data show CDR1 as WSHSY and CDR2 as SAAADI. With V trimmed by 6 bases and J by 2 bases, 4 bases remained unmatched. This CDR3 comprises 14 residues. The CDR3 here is CASRPGQGTYEQYF. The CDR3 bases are TGCGCCAGCAGGCCGGGACAGGGGACCTACGAGCAGTACTTC.

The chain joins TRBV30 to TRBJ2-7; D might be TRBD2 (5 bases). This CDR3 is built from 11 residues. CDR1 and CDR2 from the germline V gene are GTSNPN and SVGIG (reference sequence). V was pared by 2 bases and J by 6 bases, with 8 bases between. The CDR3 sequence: CAWSRGSEQYF. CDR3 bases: TGTGCCTGGAGTAGAGGGAGCGAGCAGTACTTC.

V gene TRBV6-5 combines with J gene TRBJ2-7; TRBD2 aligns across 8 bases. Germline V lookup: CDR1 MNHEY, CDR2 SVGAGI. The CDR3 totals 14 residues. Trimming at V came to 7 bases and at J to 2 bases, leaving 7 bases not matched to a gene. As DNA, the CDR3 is TGTGCCAGCACCTCCGGGGGGGGGACCTACGAGCAGTACTTC. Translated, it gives CASTSGGGTYEQYF.

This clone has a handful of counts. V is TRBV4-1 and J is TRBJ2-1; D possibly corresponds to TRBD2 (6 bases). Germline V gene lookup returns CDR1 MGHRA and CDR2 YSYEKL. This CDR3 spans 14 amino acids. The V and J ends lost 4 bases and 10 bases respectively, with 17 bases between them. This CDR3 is CASSPTSLFSEQFF. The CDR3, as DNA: TGCGCCAGCAGCCCAACTAGCCTCTTTTCAGAGCAGTTCTTC.

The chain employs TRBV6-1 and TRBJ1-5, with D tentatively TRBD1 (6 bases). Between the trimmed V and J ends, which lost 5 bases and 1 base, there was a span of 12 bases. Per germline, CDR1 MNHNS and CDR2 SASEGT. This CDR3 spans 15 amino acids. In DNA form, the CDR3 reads TGTGCCAGCAGTCCCGGGACACTAAGCAATCAGCCCCAGCATTTT. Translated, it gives CASSPGTLSNQPQHF.

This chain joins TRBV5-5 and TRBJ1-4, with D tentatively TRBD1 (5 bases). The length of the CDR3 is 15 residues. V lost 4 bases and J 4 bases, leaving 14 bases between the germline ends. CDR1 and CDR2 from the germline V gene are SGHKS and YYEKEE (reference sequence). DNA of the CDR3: TGTGCCAGCAGCCTCTATCAGGGTGTTAATGAAAAACTGTTTTTT. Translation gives CASSLYQGVNEKLFF.

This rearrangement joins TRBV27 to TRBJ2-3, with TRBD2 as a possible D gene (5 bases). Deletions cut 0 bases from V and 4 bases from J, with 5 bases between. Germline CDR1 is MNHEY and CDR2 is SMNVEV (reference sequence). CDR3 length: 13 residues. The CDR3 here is CASSLSRADTQYF. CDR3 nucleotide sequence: TGTGCCAGCAGTTTATCGCGGGCAGATACGCAGTATTTT.

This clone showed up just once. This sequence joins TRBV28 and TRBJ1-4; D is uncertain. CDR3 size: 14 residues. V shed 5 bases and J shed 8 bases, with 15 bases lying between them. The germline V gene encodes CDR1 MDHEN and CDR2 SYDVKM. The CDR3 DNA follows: TGTGCCAGCAGTCCGCTCAGAGGATTCGAAAAACTGTTTTTT. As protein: CASSPLRGFEKLFF.

The CDR3 is CASSLTRVDTQYF. The CDR3 region has the DNA TGTGCCAGCAGCTTGACCAGGGTAGATACGCAGTATTTT. The chain is built from TRBV5-6 and TRBJ2-3, with D possibly being TRBD1 (5 bases). The V gene lost 1 base and the J gene lost 5 bases, with 8 bases spanning the gap. The CDR3 length is 13 residues. Per germline, CDR1 SGHDT and CDR2 YYEEEE.

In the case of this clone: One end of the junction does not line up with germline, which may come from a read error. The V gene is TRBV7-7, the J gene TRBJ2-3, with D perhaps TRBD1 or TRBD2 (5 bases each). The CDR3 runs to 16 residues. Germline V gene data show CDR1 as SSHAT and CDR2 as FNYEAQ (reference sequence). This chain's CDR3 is CASSLGVDSQADTQYF. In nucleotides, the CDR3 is TGTGCTAGCAGCTTAGGGGTGGACTCTCAGGCAGATACGCAGTATTTT.

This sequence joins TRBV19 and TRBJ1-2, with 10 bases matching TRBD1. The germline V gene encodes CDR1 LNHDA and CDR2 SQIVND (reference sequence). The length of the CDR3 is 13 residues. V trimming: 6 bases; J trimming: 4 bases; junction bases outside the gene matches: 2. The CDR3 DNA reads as TGTGCCAGTAGCGGACAGGGGGGCTATGGCTACACCTTC. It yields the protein CASSGQGGYGYTF.

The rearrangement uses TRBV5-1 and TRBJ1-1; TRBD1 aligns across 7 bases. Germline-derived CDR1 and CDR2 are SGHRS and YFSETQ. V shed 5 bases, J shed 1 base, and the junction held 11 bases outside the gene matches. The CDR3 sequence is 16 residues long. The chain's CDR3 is CASRRAGTDANTEAFF. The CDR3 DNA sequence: TGCGCCAGCAGACGTGCCGGGACAGATGCGAACACTGAAGCTTTCTTT. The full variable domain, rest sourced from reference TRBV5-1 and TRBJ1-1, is KAGVTQTPRYLIKTRGQQVTLSCSPISGHRSVSWYQQTPGQGLQFLFEYFSETQRNKGNFPGRFSGRQFSNSRSEMNVSTLELGDSALYLCASRRAGTDANTEAFFGQGTRLTVV.

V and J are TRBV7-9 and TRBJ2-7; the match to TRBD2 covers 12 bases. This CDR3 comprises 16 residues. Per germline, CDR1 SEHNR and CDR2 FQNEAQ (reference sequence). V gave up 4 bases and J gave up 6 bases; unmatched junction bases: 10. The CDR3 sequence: CASSWGPSGRESEQYF. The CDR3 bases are TGTGCCAGCAGCTGGGGGCCTAGCGGGAGGGAATCCGAGCAGTACTTC.

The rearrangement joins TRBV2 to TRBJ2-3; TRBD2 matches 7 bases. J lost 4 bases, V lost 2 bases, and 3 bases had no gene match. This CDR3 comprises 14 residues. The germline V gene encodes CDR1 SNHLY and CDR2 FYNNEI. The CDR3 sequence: CASSERAGADTQYF. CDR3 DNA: TGTGCCAGCAGTGAAAGGGCGGGGGCAGATACGCAGTATTTT.

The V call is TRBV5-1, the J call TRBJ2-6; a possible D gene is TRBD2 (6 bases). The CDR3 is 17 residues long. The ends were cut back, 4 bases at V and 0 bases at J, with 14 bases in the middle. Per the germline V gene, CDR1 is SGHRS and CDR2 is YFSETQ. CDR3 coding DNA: TGCGCCAGCAGCGGTGCGGGACCGACCTCTGGGGCCAACGTCCTGACTTTC. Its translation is CASSGAGPTSGANVLTF.

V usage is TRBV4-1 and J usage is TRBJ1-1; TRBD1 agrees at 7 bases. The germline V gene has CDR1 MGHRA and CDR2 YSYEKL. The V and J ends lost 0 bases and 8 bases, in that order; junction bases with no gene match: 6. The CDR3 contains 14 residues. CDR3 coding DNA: TGCGCCAGCAGCCAAGACGTAACAGGGGACGAAGCTTTCTTT. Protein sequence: CASSQDVTGDEAFF.

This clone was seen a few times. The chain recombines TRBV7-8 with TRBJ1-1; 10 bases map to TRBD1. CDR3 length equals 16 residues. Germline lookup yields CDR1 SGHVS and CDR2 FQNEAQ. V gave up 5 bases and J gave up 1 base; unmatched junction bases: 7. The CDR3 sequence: CASSKRDRGSNTEAFF. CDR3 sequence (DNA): TGTGCCAGCAGCAAACGGGACAGGGGCTCGAACACTGAAGCTTTCTTT. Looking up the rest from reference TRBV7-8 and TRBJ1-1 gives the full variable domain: GAGVSQSPRYKVAKRGQDVALRCDPISGHVSLFWYQQALGQGPEFLTYFQNEAQLDKSGLPSDRFFAERPEGSVSTLKIQRTQQEDSAVYLCASSKRDRGSNTEAFFGQGTRLTVV.

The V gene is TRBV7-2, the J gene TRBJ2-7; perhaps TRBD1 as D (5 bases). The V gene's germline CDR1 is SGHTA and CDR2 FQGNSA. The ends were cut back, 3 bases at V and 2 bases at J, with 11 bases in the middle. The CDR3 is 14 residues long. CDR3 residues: CASSFLVGAYEQYF. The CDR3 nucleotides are TGTGCCAGCAGCTTCTTGGTAGGGGCCTACGAGCAGTACTTC.

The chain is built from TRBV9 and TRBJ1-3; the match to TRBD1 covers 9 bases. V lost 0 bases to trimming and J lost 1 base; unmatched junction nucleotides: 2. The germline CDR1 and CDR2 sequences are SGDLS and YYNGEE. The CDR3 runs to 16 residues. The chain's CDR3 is CASSVEDRGSGNTIYF. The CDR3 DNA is TGTGCCAGCAGCGTAGAAGACAGGGGGTCTGGAAACACCATATATTTT. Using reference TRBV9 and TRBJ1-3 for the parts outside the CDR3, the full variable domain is DSGVTQTPKHLITATGQRVTLRCSPRSGDLSVYWYQQSLDQGLQFLIQYYNGEERAKGNILERFSAQQFPDLHSELNLSSLELGDSALYFCASSVEDRGSGNTIYFGEGSWLTVV.

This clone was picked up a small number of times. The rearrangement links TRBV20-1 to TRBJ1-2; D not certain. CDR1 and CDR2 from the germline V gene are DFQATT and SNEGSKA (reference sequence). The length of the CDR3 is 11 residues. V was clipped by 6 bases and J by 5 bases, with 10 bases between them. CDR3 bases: TGCAGTGCCATCCTCGGGTATGGCTACACCTTC. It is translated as CSAILGYGYTF.

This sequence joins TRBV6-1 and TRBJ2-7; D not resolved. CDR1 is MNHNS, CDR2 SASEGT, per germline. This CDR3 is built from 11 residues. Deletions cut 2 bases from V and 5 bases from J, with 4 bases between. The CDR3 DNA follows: TGTGCCAGCAGTGAATATCACGAGCAGTACTTC. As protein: CASSEYHEQYF.

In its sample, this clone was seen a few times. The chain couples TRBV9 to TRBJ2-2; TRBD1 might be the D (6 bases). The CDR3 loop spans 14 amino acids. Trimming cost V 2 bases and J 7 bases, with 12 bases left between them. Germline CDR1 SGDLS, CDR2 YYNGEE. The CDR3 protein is CASSVRGSNGELFF. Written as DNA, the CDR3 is TGTGCCAGCAGCGTTAGGGGGTCTAACGGGGAGCTGTTTTTT.

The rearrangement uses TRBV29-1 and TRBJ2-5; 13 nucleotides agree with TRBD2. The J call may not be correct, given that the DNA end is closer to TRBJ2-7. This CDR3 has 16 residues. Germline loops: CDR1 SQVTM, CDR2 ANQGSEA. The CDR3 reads CSVPGLAGRLSYEQYF. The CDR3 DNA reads TGCAGCGTGCCGGGACTAGCGGGACGACTTTCCTACGAGCAGTACTTC.

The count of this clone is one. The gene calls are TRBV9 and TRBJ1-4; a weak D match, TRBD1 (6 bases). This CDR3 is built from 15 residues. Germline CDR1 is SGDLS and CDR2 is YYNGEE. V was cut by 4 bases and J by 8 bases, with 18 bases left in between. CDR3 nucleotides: TGTGCCAGCAGCCCATTAAGAGGGACAAGGGAAAAACTGTTTTTT. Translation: CASSPLRGTREKLFF.

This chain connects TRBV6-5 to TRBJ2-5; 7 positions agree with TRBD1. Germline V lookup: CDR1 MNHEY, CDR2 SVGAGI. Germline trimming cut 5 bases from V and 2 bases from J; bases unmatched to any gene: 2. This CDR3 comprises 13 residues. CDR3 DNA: TGTGCCAGCAGTGACAGGGATCAAGAGACCCAGTACTTC. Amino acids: CASSDRDQETQYF.

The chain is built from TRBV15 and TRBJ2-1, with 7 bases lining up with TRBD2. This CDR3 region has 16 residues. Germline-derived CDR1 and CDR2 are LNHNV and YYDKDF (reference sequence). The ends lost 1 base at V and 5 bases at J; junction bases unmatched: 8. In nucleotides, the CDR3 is TGTGCCACCAGCAGAGTACGGCGGGAGACCGACAATGAGCAGTTCTTC. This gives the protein CATSRVRRETDNEQFF.

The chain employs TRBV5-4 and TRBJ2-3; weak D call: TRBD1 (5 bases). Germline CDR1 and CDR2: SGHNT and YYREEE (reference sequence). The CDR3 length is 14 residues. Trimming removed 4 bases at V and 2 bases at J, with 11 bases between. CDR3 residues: CASSADRATDTQYF. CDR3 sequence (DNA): TGTGCCAGCAGCGCCGACAGAGCCACAGATACGCAGTATTTT.

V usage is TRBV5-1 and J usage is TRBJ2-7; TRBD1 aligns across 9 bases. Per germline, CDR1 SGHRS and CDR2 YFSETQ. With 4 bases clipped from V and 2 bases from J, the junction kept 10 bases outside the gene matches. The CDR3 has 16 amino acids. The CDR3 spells CASSESRDRVAYEQYF. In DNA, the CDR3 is TGCGCCAGCAGCGAGTCCCGGGACAGGGTGGCCTACGAGCAGTACTTC.

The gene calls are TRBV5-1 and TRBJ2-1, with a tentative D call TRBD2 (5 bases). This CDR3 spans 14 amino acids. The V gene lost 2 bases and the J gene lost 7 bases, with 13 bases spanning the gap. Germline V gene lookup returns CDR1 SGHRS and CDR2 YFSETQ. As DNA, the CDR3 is TGCGCCAGCAGCTTCGGGGTAGCTTCTAATGAGCAGTTCTTC. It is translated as CASSFGVASNEQFF. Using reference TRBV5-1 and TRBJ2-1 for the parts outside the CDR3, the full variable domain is KAGVTQTPRYLIKTRGQQVTLSCSPISGHRSVSWYQQTPGQGLQFLFEYFSETQRNKGNFPGRFSGRQFSNSRSEMNVSTLELGDSALYLCASSFGVASNEQFFGPGTRLTVL.

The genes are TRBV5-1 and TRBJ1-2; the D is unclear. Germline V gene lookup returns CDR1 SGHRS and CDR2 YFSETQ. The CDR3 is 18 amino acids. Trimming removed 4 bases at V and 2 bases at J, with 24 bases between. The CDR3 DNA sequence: TGCGCCAGCAGCACGGGTGACCGGGTTGGCAGCACGAACTATGGCTACACCTTC. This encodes CASSTGDRVGSTNYGYTF. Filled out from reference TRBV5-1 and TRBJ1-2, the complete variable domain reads KAGVTQTPRYLIKTRGQQVTLSCSPISGHRSVSWYQQTPGQGLQFLFEYFSETQRNKGNFPGRFSGRQFSNSRSEMNVSTLELGDSALYLCASSTGDRVGSTNYGYTFGSGTRLTVV.

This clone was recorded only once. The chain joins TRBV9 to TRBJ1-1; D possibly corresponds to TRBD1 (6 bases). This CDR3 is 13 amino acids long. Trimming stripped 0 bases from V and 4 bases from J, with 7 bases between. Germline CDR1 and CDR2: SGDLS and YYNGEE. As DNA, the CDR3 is TGTGCCAGCAGCGTAGGCAGGGGCACTGAAGCTTTCTTT. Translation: CASSVGRGTEAFF.